This entry lists 8 T cell receptor beta chains sequenced from one sample in a study of cytomegalovirus exposure and HLA in healthy donors. It was with 60 Vbeta and 13 Jbeta primers that the PCR ran. TCRdb's copy holds only in-frame clones and misses some; the assay was immunoSEQ multiplex PCR. The profile shows about 190,000 clones, about three quarters of them singletons. The sequenced sample was PBMCs. These receptors all stem from a middle-aged woman in good health and CMV-seronegative.

Remarks on this clone: Other DNA sequences in the sample encode the same CDR3. The rearrangement links TRBV12-5 to TRBJ1-2; D uncertain. The V end was cut by 6 bases, the J end by 0 bases, with 11 bases between. CDR3 length equals 14 residues. Germline values: CDR1 LGHNT, CDR2 FRNRAP. CDR3 DNA: TGTGCTAGTGGACCCCCAGGATCTAACTATGGCTACACCTTC. Translating gives CASGPPGSNYGYTF.

The chain joins TRBV7-2 to TRBJ2-6; D may be TRBD1 (5 bases). Trimming left V 5 bases short and J 0 bases short, with 17 bases between. The V gene's germline CDR1 is SGHTA and CDR2 FQGNSA. CDR3 length equals 18 residues. CDR3: CASSPRTFDASGANVLTF. DNA of the CDR3: TGTGCCAGCAGCCCACGGACATTCGATGCCTCTGGGGCCAACGTCCTGACTTTC. Full variable domain (remainder filled in from reference TRBV7-2 and TRBJ2-6): GAGVSQSPSNKVTEKGKDVELRCDPISGHTALYWYRQSLGQGLEFLIYFQGNSAPDKSGLPSDRFSAERTGGSVSTLTIQRTQQEDSAVYLCASSPRTFDASGANVLTFGAGSRLTVL.

V and J are TRBV11-1 and TRBJ2-7; unclear D gene. Germline V lookup: CDR1 SGHAT, CDR2 FQDESV (reference sequence). Trimming cost V 3 bases and J 1 base, with 10 bases left between them. This CDR3 comprises 14 residues. The CDR3 nucleotides are TGTGCCAGCAGCTTTAATAGCCGATCCTACGAGCAGTACGTC. Encoded protein: CASSFNSRSYEQYV.

The gene calls are TRBV7-9 and TRBJ2-6; 7 bases map to TRBD1. In germline, CDR1 is SEHNR, CDR2 FQNEAQ (reference sequence). V shed 5 bases and J 0 bases; nucleotides not matched to a gene: 1. This CDR3 spans 15 amino acids. The chain's CDR3 is CASSPGGSGANVLTF. The CDR3 DNA is TGTGCCAGCAGCCCAGGGGGCTCTGGGGCCAACGTCCTGACTTTC.

J is TRBJ2-1 and V is TRBV5-4, with 11 bases identical to TRBD2. The CDR3 runs 15 residues. Germline CDR1 and CDR2: SGHNT and YYREEE (reference sequence). V trimming: 2 bases; J trimming: 6 bases; junction bases outside the gene matches: 4. The CDR3, as DNA: TGTGCCAGCAGCTTACAGACTAGCGGGGCCAATGAGCAGTTCTTC. Protein product: CASSLQTSGANEQFF.

The chain uses TRBV10-1 and TRBJ2-7, with TRBD1 identical over 7 bases. The CDR3 spans 14 residues. CDR1 is WNHNN, CDR2 SYGVQD, per germline (reference sequence). Unmatched junction bases numbered 8, after V lost 8 bases and J lost 1 base. CDR3 amino acids: CASEEQGPSYEQYF. The DNA of the CDR3 is TGCGCCAGCGAAGAACAGGGGCCTTCCTACGAGCAGTACTTC.

The chain combines TRBV19 with TRBJ2-6; the D is unclear. The V gene's germline CDR1 is LNHDA and CDR2 SQIVND (reference sequence). The CDR3 is made up of 15 amino acids. Trimming removed 1 base at V and 2 bases at J, with 6 bases between. DNA for the CDR3: TGTGCCAGTAGTATAGGGAGCGCTGGGGCCAACGTCCTGACTTTC. It yields the protein CASSIGSAGANVLTF.

V usage is TRBV13 and J usage is TRBJ2-1, with D perhaps TRBD2 (5 bases). The germline CDR1 and CDR2 sequences are PRHDT and FYEKMQ (reference sequence). This CDR3 spans 15 amino acids. V lost 1 base and J lost 4, with 11 bases in between. Written as DNA, the CDR3 is TGTGCCAGCAGCTTAGAGGGAGTAAGGTACAATGAGCAGTTCTTC. Translated, it gives CASSLEGVRYNEQFF.